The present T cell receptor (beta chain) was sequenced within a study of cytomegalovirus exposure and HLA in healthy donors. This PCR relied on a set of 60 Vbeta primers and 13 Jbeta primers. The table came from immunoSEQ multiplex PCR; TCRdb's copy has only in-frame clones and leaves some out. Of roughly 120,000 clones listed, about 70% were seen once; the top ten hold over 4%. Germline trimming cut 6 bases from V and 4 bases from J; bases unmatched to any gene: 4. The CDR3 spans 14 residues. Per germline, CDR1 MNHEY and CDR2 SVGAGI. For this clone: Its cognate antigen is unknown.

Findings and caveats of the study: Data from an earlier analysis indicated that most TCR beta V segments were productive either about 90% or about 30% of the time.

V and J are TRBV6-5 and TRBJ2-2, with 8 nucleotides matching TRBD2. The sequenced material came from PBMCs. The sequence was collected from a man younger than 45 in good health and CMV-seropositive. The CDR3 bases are TGTGCCAGCAGCCGGACTAGCAGCACCGGGGAGCTGTTTTTT. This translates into CASSRTSSTGELFF.